This T cell receptor (beta chain) was captured by sequencing in a study of blood T cell repertoires in COVID-19. Adults between roughly 18 and 95 years of age took part from more than 20 US areas. Participants had their cohort set by participant-reported clinical history. All recovered Cohort 3 donors got two negative PCRs, got clearance, or saw symptom resolution. The sample holds one count of this clone. Per the original data handling: Reference gene primer amplification yielded estimated nucleated cell counts. Repertoires were generated with immunoSEQ multiplex PCR, while TCRdb's copy carries only in-frame clones and drops some. D and trimming were read from the DNA, whereas the V and J calls and clone size are those reported in that table. The sample records about 250,000 clones, approximately 84% being singletons. This CDR3 contains 15 residues. V lost 5 bases and J lost 6; bases outside the gene matches: 9. CDR1 and CDR2 from the germline V gene are LNHDA and SQIVND (reference sequence).

This clonotype was obtained from a man between 35 and 55 years old who had recovered from COVID-19. What was sequenced was PBMCs or T cells enriched from blood (not recorded which). V gene TRBV19 combines with J gene TRBJ2-2; 7 bases fit TRBD2. CDR3 DNA: TGTGCCAGTAGTCAAGTGGCGGGGGATGCCGGGGAGCTGTTTTTT. Its protein is CASSQVAGDAGELFF.